This T cell receptor (beta chain) was profiled in a study of blood T cell repertoires in COVID-19. Germline CDR1 and CDR2: SGHTA and FQGTGA. The length of the CDR3 is 16 residues. Trimming left V 2 bases short and J 6 bases short, with 17 bases between. Recovered status applied to Cohort 3 donors who had two consecutive negative PCRs. It also applied to those with clearance or with symptom resolution. How the authors handled the data: The authors estimated nucleated cell counts from reference gene primer amplification. TCRdb's copy holds only in-frame clones and misses some; the assay was immunoSEQ multiplex PCR. V and J calls and clone size are as listed in that table; D and trimming were resolved from the DNA. The table includes under 500,000 clones, more than 80% detected once.

The TCR sequence derives from a man aged 30-40 years who had recovered from COVID-19. Sample: PBMCs or T cells enriched from blood (not recorded which). The genes are TRBV7-3 and TRBJ2-1; perhaps TRBD2 as D (6 bases). DNA for the CDR3: TGTGCCAGCAGCTTACAGCCGGGAGCGGAGACCAATGAGCAGTTCTTC. This encodes CASSLQPGAETNEQFF. The full variable domain, completed using reference TRBV7-3 and TRBJ2-1, is GAGVSQTPSNKVTEKGKYVELRCDPISGHTALYWYRQSLGQGPEFLIYFQGTGAADDSGLPNDRFFAVRPEGSVSTLKIQRTERGDSAVYLCASSLQPGAETNEQFFGPGTRLTVL.